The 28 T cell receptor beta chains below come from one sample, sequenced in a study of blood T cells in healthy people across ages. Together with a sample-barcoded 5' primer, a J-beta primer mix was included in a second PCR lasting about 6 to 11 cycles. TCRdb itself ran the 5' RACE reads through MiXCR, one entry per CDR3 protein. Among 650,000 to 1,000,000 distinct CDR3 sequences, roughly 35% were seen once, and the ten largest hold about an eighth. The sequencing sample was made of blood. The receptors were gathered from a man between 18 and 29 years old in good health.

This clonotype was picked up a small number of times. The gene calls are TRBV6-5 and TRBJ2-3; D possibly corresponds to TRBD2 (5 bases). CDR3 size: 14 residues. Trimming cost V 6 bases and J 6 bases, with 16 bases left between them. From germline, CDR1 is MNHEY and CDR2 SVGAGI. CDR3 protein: CASSSLATKDTQYF. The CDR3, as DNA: TGTGCCAGCAGCTCCCTAGCTACCAAGGATACGCAGTATTTT.

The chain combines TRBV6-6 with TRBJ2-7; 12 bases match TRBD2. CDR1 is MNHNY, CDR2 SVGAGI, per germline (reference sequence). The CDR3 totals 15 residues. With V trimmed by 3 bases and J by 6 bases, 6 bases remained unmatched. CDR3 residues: CASSYASGRATEQYF. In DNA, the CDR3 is TGTGCCAGCAGTTATGCTAGCGGGAGGGCAACCGAGCAGTACTTC.

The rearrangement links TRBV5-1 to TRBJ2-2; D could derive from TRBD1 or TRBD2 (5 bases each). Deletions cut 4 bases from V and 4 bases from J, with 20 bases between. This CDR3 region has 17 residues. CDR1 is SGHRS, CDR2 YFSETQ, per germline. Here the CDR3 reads CASSLRPDRGSTGELFF. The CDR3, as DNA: TGCGCCAGCAGCCTACGGCCCGACCGGGGCTCCACCGGGGAGCTGTTTTTT.

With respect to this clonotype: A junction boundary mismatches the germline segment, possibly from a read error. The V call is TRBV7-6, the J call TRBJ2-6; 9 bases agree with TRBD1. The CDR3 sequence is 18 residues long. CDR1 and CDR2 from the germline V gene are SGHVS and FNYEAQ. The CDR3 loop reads CVSNLEFGQGYGANVLTF. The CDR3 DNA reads TGTGTCAGCAACTTAGAGTTCGGACAGGGGTATGGGGCCAACGTCCTGACTTTC.

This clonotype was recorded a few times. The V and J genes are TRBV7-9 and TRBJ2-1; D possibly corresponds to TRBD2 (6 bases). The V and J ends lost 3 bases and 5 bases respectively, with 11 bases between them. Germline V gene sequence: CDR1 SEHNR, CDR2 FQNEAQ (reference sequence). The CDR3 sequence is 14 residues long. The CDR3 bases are TGTGCCAGCAGCTTGGGACTGTCCCACAATGAGCAGTTCTTC. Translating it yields CASSLGLSHNEQFF.

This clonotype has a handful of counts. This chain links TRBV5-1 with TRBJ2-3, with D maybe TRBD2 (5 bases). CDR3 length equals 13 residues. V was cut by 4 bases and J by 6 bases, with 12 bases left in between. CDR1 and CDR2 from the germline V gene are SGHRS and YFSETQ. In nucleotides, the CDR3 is TGCGCCAGCAGCCCGGACTGGTCGGATACGCAGTATTTT. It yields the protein CASSPDWSDTQYF.

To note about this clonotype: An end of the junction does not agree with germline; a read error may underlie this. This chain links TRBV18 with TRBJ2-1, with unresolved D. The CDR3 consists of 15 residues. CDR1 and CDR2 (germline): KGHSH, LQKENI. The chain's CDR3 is CTSSPARLLDNEQFF. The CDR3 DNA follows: TGTACCAGCTCACCGGCCCGCCTACTGGACAATGAGCAGTTCTTC.

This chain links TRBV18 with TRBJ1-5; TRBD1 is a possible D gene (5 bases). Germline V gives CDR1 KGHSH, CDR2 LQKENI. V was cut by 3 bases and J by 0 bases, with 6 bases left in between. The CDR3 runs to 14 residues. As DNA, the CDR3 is TGTGCCAGCTCACCGACAGCTAGCAATCAGCCCCAGCATTTT. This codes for CASSPTASNQPQHF.

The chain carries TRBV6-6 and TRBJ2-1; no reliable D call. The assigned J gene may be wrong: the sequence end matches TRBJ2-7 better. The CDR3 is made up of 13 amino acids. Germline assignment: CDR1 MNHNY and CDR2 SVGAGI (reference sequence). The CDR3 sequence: CASRFERRDEQYF. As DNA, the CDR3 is TGTGCCAGCCGGTTCGAGCGTAGAGATGAGCAGTACTTC.

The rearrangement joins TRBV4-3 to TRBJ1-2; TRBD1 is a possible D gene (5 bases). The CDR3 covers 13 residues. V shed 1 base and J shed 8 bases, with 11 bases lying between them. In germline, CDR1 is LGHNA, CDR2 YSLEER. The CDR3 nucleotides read TGCGCCAGCAGCCAAGGAGGTAGGGGCGGCTACACCTTC. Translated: CASSQGGRGGYTF.

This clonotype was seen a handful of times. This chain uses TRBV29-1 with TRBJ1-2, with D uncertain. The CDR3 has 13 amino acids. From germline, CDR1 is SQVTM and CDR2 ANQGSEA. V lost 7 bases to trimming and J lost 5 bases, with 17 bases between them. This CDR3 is CSASYRDNYGYTF. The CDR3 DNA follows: TGCAGCGCTTCCTACCGGGATAATTATGGCTACACCTTC.

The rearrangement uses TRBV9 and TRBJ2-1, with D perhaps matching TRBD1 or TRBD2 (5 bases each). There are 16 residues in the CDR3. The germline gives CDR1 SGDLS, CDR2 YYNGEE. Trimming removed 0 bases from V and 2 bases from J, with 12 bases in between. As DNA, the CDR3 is TGTGCCAGCAGCGTAGTTGGGGGACCGCCCTACAATGAGCAGTTCTTC. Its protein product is CASSVVGGPPYNEQFF.

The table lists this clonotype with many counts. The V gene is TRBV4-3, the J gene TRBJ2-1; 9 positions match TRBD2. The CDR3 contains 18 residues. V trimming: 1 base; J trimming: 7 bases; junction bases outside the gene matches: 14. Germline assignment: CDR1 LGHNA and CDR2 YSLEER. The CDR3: CASSQGSLAGNGGNEQFF. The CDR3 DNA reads TGCGCCAGCAGCCAAGGCTCGCTAGCGGGGAATGGCGGGAATGAGCAGTTCTTC.

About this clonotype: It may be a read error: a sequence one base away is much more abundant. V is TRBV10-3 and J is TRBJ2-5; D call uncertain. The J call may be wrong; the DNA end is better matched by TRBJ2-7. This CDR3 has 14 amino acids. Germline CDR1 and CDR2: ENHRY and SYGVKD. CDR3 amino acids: CATSESPGPYEQYF. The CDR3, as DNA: TGTGCCACCAGTGAGTCGCCAGGTCCTTACGAGCAGTACTTC.

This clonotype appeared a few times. As DNA, the CDR3 is TGTGCCAGCAGTGACCCCAGGACAGGGGGTCTCTATGGCTACACCTTC. This codes for CASSDPRTGGLYGYTF. This sequence joins TRBV2 and TRBJ1-2; TRBD1 matches 10 bases. The CDR3 covers 16 residues. CDR1 is SNHLY, CDR2 FYNNEI, per germline. Trimming removed 3 bases from V and 4 bases from J; junction bases left unmatched: 8.

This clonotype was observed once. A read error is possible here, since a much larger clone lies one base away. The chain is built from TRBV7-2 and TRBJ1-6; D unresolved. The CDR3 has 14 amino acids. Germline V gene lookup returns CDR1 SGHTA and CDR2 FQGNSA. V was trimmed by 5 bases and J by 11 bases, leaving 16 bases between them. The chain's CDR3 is CASSVEVVRAPLHF. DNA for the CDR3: TGTGCCAGCAGCGTAGAAGTCGTCCGAGCACCCCTCCACTTT. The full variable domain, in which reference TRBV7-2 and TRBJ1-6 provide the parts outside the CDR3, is GAGVSQSPSNKVTEKGKDVELRCDPISGHTALYWYRQSLGQGLEFLIYFQGNSAPDKSGLPSDRFSAERTGGSVSTLTIQRTQQEDSAVYLCASSVEVVRAPLHFGNGTRLTVT.

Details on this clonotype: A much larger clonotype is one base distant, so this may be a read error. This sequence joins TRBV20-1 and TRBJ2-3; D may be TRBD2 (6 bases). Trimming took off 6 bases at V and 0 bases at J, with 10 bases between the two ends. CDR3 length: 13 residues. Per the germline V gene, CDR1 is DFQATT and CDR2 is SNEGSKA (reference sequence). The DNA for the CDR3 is TGCAGTGCGTCTAGCGAAAGCACAGATACGCAGTATTTT. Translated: CSASSESTDTQYF.

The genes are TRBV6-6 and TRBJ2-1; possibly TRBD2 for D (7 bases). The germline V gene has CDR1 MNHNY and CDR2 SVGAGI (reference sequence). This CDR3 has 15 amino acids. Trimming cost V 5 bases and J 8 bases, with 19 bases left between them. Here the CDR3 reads CASSLEGGAGHEQFF. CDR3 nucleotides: TGTGCCAGCAGTCTTGAAGGGGGGGCAGGGCATGAGCAGTTCTTC.

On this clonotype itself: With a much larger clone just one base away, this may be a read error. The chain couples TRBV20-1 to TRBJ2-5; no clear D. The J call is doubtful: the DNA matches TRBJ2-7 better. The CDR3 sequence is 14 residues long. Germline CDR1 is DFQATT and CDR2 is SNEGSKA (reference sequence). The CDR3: CSARSTAARNEQYF. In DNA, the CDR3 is TGCAGTGCTAGGTCGACGGCTGCACGGAACGAGCAGTACTTC.

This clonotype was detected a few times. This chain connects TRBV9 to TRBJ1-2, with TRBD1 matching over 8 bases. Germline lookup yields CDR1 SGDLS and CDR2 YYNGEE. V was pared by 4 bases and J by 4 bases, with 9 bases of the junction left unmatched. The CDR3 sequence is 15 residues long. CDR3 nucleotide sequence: TGTGCCAGCAGCTCTTCCCAGGGGGCCTTCTATGGCTACACCTTC. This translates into CASSSSQGAFYGYTF.

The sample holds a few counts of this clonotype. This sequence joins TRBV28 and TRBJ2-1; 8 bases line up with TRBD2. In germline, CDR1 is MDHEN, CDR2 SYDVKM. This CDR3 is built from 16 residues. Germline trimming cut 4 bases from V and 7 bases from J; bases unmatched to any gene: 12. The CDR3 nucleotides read TGTGCCAGCAGTTCTGTAGCGGGAATCGAACGAAATGAGCAGTTCTTC. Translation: CASSSVAGIERNEQFF.

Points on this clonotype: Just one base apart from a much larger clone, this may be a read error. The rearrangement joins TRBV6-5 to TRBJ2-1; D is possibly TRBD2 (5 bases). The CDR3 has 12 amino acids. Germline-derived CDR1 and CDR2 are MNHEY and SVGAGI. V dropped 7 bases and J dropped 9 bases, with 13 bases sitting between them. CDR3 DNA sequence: TGTGCCAGCATTACTAGTACTCTTGAGCAGTTCTTC. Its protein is CASITSTLEQFF.

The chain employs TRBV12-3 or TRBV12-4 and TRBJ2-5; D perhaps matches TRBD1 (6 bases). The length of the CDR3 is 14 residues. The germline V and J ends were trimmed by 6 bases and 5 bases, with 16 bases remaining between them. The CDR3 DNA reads TGTGCCAGCAGCCCTCCCACAGGGTCGGAGACCCAGTACTTC. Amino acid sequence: CASSPPTGSETQYF.

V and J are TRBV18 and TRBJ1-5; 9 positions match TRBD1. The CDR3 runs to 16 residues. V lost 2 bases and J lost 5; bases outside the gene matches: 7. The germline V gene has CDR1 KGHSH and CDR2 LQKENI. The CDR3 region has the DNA TGTGCCAGCTCACCAGAGGACAGGGGCTTCCATCAGCCCCAGCATTTT. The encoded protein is CASSPEDRGFHQPQHF.

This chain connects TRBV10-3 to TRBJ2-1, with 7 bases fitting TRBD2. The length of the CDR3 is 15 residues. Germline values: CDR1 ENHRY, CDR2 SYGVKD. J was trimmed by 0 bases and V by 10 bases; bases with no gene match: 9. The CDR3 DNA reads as TGTGCCAGCAAGTGGGAGGGCCGCTCCTACAATGAGCAGTTCTTC. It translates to CASKWEGRSYNEQFF.

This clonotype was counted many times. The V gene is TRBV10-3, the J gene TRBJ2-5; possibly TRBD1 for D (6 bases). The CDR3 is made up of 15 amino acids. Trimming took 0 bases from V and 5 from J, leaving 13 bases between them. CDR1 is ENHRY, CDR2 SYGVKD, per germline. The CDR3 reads CAISESTGGQETQYF. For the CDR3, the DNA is TGTGCCATCAGTGAGTCGACAGGAGGTCAGGAGACCCAGTACTTC.

The CDR3 DNA reads TGTGCCAGCAGTTTACAGGGCCCCGGCGAGCAGTACTTC. Its translation: CASSLQGPGEQYF. The chain employs TRBV25-1 and TRBJ2-7; maybe TRBD1 (6 bases). Germline lookup yields CDR1 MGHDK and CDR2 SYGVNS. The V gene lost 5 bases and the J gene lost 6 bases, with 14 bases spanning the gap. The CDR3 extends over 13 amino acids.

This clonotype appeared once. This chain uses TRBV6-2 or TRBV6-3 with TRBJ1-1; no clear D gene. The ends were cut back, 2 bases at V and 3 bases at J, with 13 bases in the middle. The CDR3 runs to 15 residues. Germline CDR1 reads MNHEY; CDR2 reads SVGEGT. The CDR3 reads CASSYPTRVYTEAFF. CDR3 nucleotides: TGTGCCAGCAGTTACCCCACCCGGGTGTACACTGAAGCTTTCTTT.